This T cell receptor (beta chain) was sequenced in a study of OX40 agonist ivuxolimab in advanced cancers. Study context: As their treatment, patients were administered ivuxolimab, an agonistic anti-OX40 (CD134) antibody. Three patients had partial responses: one hepatocellular carcinoma, two cutaneous melanoma. Whole-study findings and limits: Within 6 weeks, CD4+ and CD8+ blood T cells expanded clonally at 0.1 to 3.0 mg/kg.

Exclusion of a patient followed from autoimmune disease history or systemic immunosuppression. Points on this clone: Its antigen is unknown.

The repertoire was sequenced with immunoSEQ multiplex PCR; TCRdb's copy has only in-frame clones and lacks some. The sample holds tens of thousands of clones, 90% seen once. The CDR3 spans 12 residues. Germline V gene data show CDR1 as LNHDA and CDR2 as SQIVND (reference sequence). V lost 4 bases to trimming and J lost 6 bases, with 6 bases between them. This clonotype was sampled from an adult with an advanced solid tumor such as melanoma, head and neck, liver or kidney cancer. Sequenced material: CD4+ or CD8+ T cells sorted from blood, taken in a trial of the OX40 agonist ivuxolimab. This chain joins TRBV19 and TRBJ2-2, with D perhaps TRBD1 (6 bases). CDR3 amino acids: CASSTGAGELFF. DNA of the CDR3: TGTGCCAGTAGTACAGGGGCCGGGGAGCTGTTTTTT.